This entry lists 16 T cell receptor beta chains sequenced from one sample in a study of blood T cell repertoires in COVID-19. TCRdb's copy holds only in-frame clones and misses some; the assay was immunoSEQ multiplex PCR. The sample carries 180,000 or so clones, nearly 90% recorded once. The sample was PBMCs or T cells enriched from blood (not recorded which). Every receptor here comes from a woman between 35 and 50 years old with acute COVID-19.

The chain joins TRBV11-2 to TRBJ2-3, with TRBD1 matching 8 bases. V lost 5 bases, J lost 2 bases, and 12 bases stayed unmatched. The germline CDR1 and CDR2 sequences are SGHAT and FQNNGV. The CDR3 loop spans 17 amino acids. The CDR3 coding sequence is TGTGCCAGCAGCCATAGGGCAGGGGGCGGGTTCACAGATACGCAGTATTTT. This translates into CASSHRAGGGFTDTQYF.

The rearrangement uses TRBV5-8 and TRBJ2-2; the D is unclear. Trimming pared 4 bases from V and 1 base from J, leaving 11 bases between. The germline CDR1 and CDR2 sequences are SGHTS and YDEGEE. The CDR3 sequence is 15 residues long. CDR3 nucleotide sequence: TGTGCCAGCAGCCTGTGGCGCGGGAACACCGGGGAGCTGTTTTTT. Protein: CASSLWRGNTGELFF.

This clone occurred once. The chain uses TRBV4-2 and TRBJ2-1, with 10 bases aligning to TRBD2. Germline V CDR1 and CDR2: LGHNA, YNFKEQ. Unmatched junction bases numbered 1, after V lost 3 bases and J lost 2 bases. The CDR3 length is 15 residues. Written as DNA, the CDR3 is TGTGCCAGCAGCCAGAGCGGGAGGGCCTACAATGAGCAGTTCTTC. Encoded protein: CASSQSGRAYNEQFF.

The chain has TRBV9 and TRBJ2-5; TRBD2 matches 12 bases. This CDR3 has 16 amino acids. The V gene end was trimmed by 3 bases and the J gene end by 3 bases; junction bases not matched to a gene: 6. Germline assignment: CDR1 SGDLS and CDR2 YYNGEE. The CDR3 sequence: CASSAGLAGSEETQYF. The CDR3 coding sequence is TGTGCCAGCAGCGCAGGACTAGCGGGGTCCGAAGAGACCCAGTACTTC.

J is TRBJ1-2 and V is TRBV5-1; no clear D. CDR3 size: 14 residues. Germline values: CDR1 SGHRS, CDR2 YFSETQ. Trimming shortened V by 5 bases and J by 1 base, and 12 bases separated the two germline ends. CDR3 region: CASRMEMGNYGYTF. The CDR3 region has the DNA TGCGCCAGCAGGATGGAGATGGGTAACTATGGCTACACCTTC. The full variable domain, rest sourced from reference TRBV5-1 and TRBJ1-2, is KAGVTQTPRYLIKTRGQQVTLSCSPISGHRSVSWYQQTPGQGLQFLFEYFSETQRNKGNFPGRFSGRQFSNSRSEMNVSTLELGDSALYLCASRMEMGNYGYTFGSGTRLTVV.

This clone was seen once. The chain is built from TRBV19 and TRBJ1-5; tentative D call: TRBD1 (5 bases). Trimming removed 5 bases at V and 5 bases at J, with 7 bases between. In germline, CDR1 is LNHDA, CDR2 SQIVND (reference sequence). The CDR3 extends over 12 amino acids. The DNA of the CDR3 is TGTGCCAGTAGTGACAGTGATCAGCCCCAGCATTTT. Translation gives CASSDSDQPQHF.

The V call is TRBV30, the J call TRBJ1-2; tentatively, D is TRBD1 (5 bases). Germline loops: CDR1 GTSNPN, CDR2 SVGIG (reference sequence). Trimming left V 1 base short and J 4 bases short, with 19 bases between. The CDR3 extends over 16 amino acids. Here the CDR3 reads CAWSEPRQSILYGYTF. In DNA form, the CDR3 reads TGTGCCTGGAGTGAGCCGAGACAGTCCATTCTCTATGGCTACACCTTC.

This clone was seen a single time. J is TRBJ1-2 and V is TRBV19; D is possibly TRBD1 (5 bases). The V gene lost 10 bases and the J gene lost 4 bases, with 19 bases spanning the gap. This CDR3 spans 14 amino acids. The V gene's germline CDR1 is LNHDA and CDR2 SQIVND (reference sequence). The CDR3 loop is CATNRGDSRYGYTF. The CDR3 DNA reads TGTGCCACTAATAGAGGGGACTCTCGCTATGGCTACACCTTC.

V usage is TRBV6-2 or TRBV6-3 and J usage is TRBJ1-1; 7 bases are a match to TRBD1. Germline V CDR1 and CDR2: MNHEY, SVGEGT. V trimming: 4 bases; J trimming: 4 bases; junction bases outside the gene matches: 9. This CDR3 has 15 amino acids. The CDR3 DNA reads TGTGCCAGCAGTTCCGCCACAGGGGCGGGCACTGAAGCTTTCTTT. The encoded protein is CASSSATGAGTEAFF.

This chain uses TRBV7-2 with TRBJ2-5; tentatively, D is TRBD1 (5 bases). Deletions cut 5 bases from V and 1 base from J, with 11 bases between. Germline assignment: CDR1 SGHTA and CDR2 FQGNSA. This CDR3 is 14 amino acids long. DNA for the CDR3: TGTGCCAGCAGCCAGGGTACAATCCAAGAGACCCAGTACTTC. It is translated as CASSQGTIQETQYF.

The J gene is TRBJ2-1, the V gene TRBV7-8; D is perhaps TRBD2 (7 bases). Deletions cut 2 bases from V and 3 bases from J, with 14 bases between. Germline assignment: CDR1 SGHVS and CDR2 FQNEAQ. The CDR3 runs 16 residues. CDR3 protein: CASSLREGVYYNEQFF. In DNA form, the CDR3 reads TGTGCCAGCAGCTTAAGGGAGGGGGTTTACTACAATGAGCAGTTCTTC.

J is TRBJ1-2 and V is TRBV11-2; TRBD1 is a possible D gene (6 bases). Germline V gene lookup returns CDR1 SGHAT and CDR2 FQNNGV. The V and J ends lost 6 bases and 5 bases respectively, with 13 bases between them. The CDR3 has 13 amino acids. The CDR3 bases are TGTGCCAGCAGTCCGGGGGGGCCTTATGGCTACACCTTC. Protein product: CASSPGGPYGYTF.

The chain is built from TRBV25-1 and TRBJ2-1; TRBD2 agrees at 8 bases. The V segment lost 2 bases and the J segment 4 bases; nucleotides outside the gene matches: 13. CDR3 size: 18 residues. Germline lookup yields CDR1 MGHDK and CDR2 SYGVNS. The CDR3 DNA sequence: TGTGCCAGCAGTGAACTTCTCAGGTCGGCGGGAGGTTACAATGAGCAGTTCTTC. This codes for CASSELLRSAGGYNEQFF.

For the CDR3, the DNA is TGCGCCAGCACCTTAGGCGGTACAGGGAACACTGAAGCTTTCTTT. This encodes CASTLGGTGNTEAFF. V usage is TRBV5-1 and J usage is TRBJ1-1; D possibly corresponds to TRBD1 (5 bases). Germline V gene sequence: CDR1 SGHRS, CDR2 YFSETQ. The CDR3 loop spans 15 amino acids. The V gene lost 6 bases and the J gene lost 1 base, with 16 bases spanning the gap.

The V and J genes are TRBV7-2 and TRBJ2-7; TRBD2 agrees at 7 bases. Germline V lookup: CDR1 SGHTA, CDR2 FQGNSA. The length of the CDR3 is 15 residues. After removal of 7 bases from V and 2 bases from J, the junction contained 11 bases not matched to a gene. The CDR3 is CASKVSPAGAYEQYF. The CDR3 bases are TGTGCCAGCAAGGTCTCTCCCGCGGGAGCCTACGAGCAGTACTTC. Full variable domain (outside the CDR3, taken from reference TRBV7-2 and TRBJ2-7): GAGVSQSPSNKVTEKGKDVELRCDPISGHTALYWYRQSLGQGLEFLIYFQGNSAPDKSGLPSDRFSAERTGGSVSTLTIQRTQQEDSAVYLCASKVSPAGAYEQYFGPGTRLTVT.

CDR3 protein: CASSPGGDEQYF. The CDR3 DNA follows: TGTGCCAGCAGCCCCGGGGGGGACGAGCAGTACTTC. This chain uses TRBV9 with TRBJ2-7, with 8 bases matching TRBD2. V shed 4 bases, J shed 5 bases, and the junction held 2 bases outside the gene matches. Germline V gene data show CDR1 as SGDLS and CDR2 as YYNGEE. The CDR3 consists of 12 residues.